This entry lists 25 T cell receptor beta chains sequenced from one sample in a study of blood T cell repertoires in COVID-19. Measured with immunoSEQ multiplex PCR; TCRdb has only the in-frame clones, and not every one. The table records about 39,000 clones, 79% of them present only once. Sequencing input: peripheral blood. The receptors shown here come from a man aged 65 to 79 with acute or convalescent COVID-19.

The rearrangement uses TRBV3-1 (or the pseudogene TRBV3-2) and TRBJ2-1; the D is unclear. Germline V CDR1 and CDR2: LGHDT, YNNKEL (reference sequence). The V gene lost 1 base and the J gene lost 3 bases, with 7 bases spanning the gap. The CDR3 covers 14 residues. The CDR3 nucleotides read TGTGCCAGCAGCCAAGTGCGGAGCTACAATGAGCAGTTCTTC. Its protein is CASSQVRSYNEQFF.

This clone turned up a few times. J is TRBJ2-6 and V is TRBV10-3; TRBD1 aligns across 10 bases. V shed 9 bases and J 0 bases; nucleotides not matched to a gene: 8. This CDR3 is built from 17 residues. Germline V gives CDR1 ENHRY, CDR2 SYGVKD. DNA for the CDR3: TGTGCCATTTACGGGACAGGGGAATACTCTGGGGCCAACGTCCTGACTTTC. Its translation: CAIYGTGEYSGANVLTF.

This clone was found a few times. The genes are TRBV14 and TRBJ1-2, with 7 bases fitting TRBD1. Germline CDR1 reads SGHDN; CDR2 reads FVKESK. V lost 4 bases, J lost 3 bases, and 2 bases stayed unmatched. This CDR3 has 13 residues. The CDR3 spells CASSPGTDYGYTF. The CDR3 DNA follows: TGTGCCAGCAGCCCTGGGACAGACTATGGCTACACCTTC. Based on the CDR3 plus reference TRBV14 and TRBJ1-2, the full variable domain is EAGVTQFPSHSVIEKGQTVTLRCDPISGHDNLYWYRRVMGKEIKFLLHFVKESKQDESGMPNNRFLAERTGGTYSTLKVQPAELEDSGVYFCASSPGTDYGYTFGSGTRLTVV.

The chain joins TRBV4-2 to TRBJ2-5, with TRBD1 identical over 9 bases. Per the germline V gene, CDR1 is LGHNA and CDR2 is YNFKEQ. Losses at the gene ends were 1 base for V and 5 bases for J; bases not matched to a gene: 5. The CDR3 consists of 15 residues. This CDR3 is CASSQGTGAYETQYF. The DNA of the CDR3 is TGTGCCAGCAGCCAAGGGACAGGGGCGTACGAGACCCAGTACTTC.

The J gene is TRBJ2-3, the V gene TRBV6-5, with 7 bases lining up with TRBD1. Germline values: CDR1 MNHEY, CDR2 SVGAGI. J gave up 1 base and V 8 bases, and 3 bases lay outside the gene matches. This CDR3 spans 13 amino acids. CDR3: CASSGQRTDTQYF. As DNA, the CDR3 is TGTGCCAGCTCGGGACAGCGCACAGATACGCAGTATTTT.

The chain has TRBV7-2 and TRBJ2-1; TRBD2 matches 9 bases. The CDR3 sequence is 14 residues long. Germline CDR1 reads SGHTA; CDR2 reads FQGNSA. The V and J ends lost 5 bases and 8 bases, in that order; junction bases with no gene match: 7. CDR3 sequence reads: CASSLSGSPDEQFF. DNA for the CDR3: TGTGCCAGCAGCCTTAGCGGGAGCCCCGATGAGCAGTTCTTC.

This sequence joins TRBV7-9 and TRBJ2-7, with 7 bases identical to TRBD2. Germline loops: CDR1 SEHNR, CDR2 FQNEAQ (reference sequence). J lost 5 bases, V lost 4 bases, and 11 bases had no gene match. CDR3 length equals 15 residues. The CDR3 here is CASSCPGGGCDEQYF. CDR3 DNA: TGTGCCAGCAGCTGCCCTGGGGGAGGGTGCGACGAGCAGTACTTC.

On this clone: At one boundary the junction diverges from the germline segment, which might be a read error. The chain is built from TRBV7-7 and TRBJ2-7, with 8 bases lining up with TRBD1. CDR3 length: 15 amino acids. The germline V gene encodes CDR1 SSHAT and CDR2 FNYEAQ (reference sequence). CDR3 nucleotide sequence: TGTGCTAGCAGCGCCACAGGGGGTAGGCGGTACGAGCAGTACTTC. It yields the protein CASSATGGRRYEQYF. Using reference TRBV7-7 and TRBJ2-7 for the parts outside the CDR3, the full variable domain is GAGVSQSPRYKVTKRGQDVTLRCDPISSHATLYWYQQALGQGPEFLTYFNYEAQPDKSGLPSDRFSAERPEGSISTLTIQRTEQRDSAMYRCASSATGGRRYEQYFGPGTRLTVT.

This clone was counted a single time. The chain is built from TRBV14 and TRBJ2-3; D call uncertain. The CDR3 runs to 15 residues. Between the trimmed V and J ends, which lost 1 base and 2 bases, there was a span of 10 bases. Per germline, CDR1 SGHDN and CDR2 FVKESK. CDR3 sequence (DNA): TGTGCCAGCAGCCAAGGGTCCCCACTCACAGATACGCAGTATTTT. This sequence encodes CASSQGSPLTDTQYF. Using reference TRBV14 and TRBJ2-3 for the parts outside the CDR3, the full variable domain is EAGVTQFPSHSVIEKGQTVTLRCDPISGHDNLYWYRRVMGKEIKFLLHFVKESKQDESGMPNNRFLAERTGGTYSTLKVQPAELEDSGVYFCASSQGSPLTDTQYFGPGTRLTVL.

The genes are TRBV19 and TRBJ2-3, with 10 bases fitting TRBD1. This CDR3 spans 16 amino acids. Germline CDR1 LNHDA, CDR2 SQIVND (reference sequence). The V segment lost 5 bases and the J segment 0 bases; nucleotides outside the gene matches: 5. CDR3 sequence reads: CASSPRQGASTDTQYF. The CDR3 DNA sequence: TGTGCCAGTAGTCCCCGACAGGGGGCTAGCACAGATACGCAGTATTTT.

Worth noting for this clone: Germline and junction disagree at one end, which may indicate a read error. The chain carries TRBV19 and TRBJ1-1; D remains unclear. The CDR3 covers 13 residues. CDR1 is LNHDA, CDR2 SQIVND, per germline (reference sequence). CDR3 coding DNA: TGTGCCAGTAGCATAGAGTTCAGGACTGAAGCTTTCTTT. Translation gives CASSIEFRTEAFF.

The J gene is TRBJ2-1, the V gene TRBV28; 13 positions match TRBD2. This CDR3 has 16 residues. Per the germline V gene, CDR1 is MDHEN and CDR2 is SYDVKM. V was pared by 5 bases and J by 7 bases, with 8 bases of the junction left unmatched. The chain's CDR3 is CASSPGGLAGMNEQFF. In nucleotides, the CDR3 is TGTGCCAGCAGTCCGGGGGGACTAGCGGGAATGAATGAGCAGTTCTTC.

This clone was detected once. The V gene is TRBV11-2, the J gene TRBJ2-2; D gene unclear. The CDR3 loop spans 16 amino acids. CDR1 SGHAT and CDR2 FQNNGV come from the germline V gene. Trimming took 3 bases from V and 5 from J, leaving 16 bases between them. This chain's CDR3 is CASSFATGSRTGELFF. CDR3 sequence (DNA): TGTGCCAGCAGCTTTGCGACTGGAAGTCGTACCGGGGAGCTGTTTTTT.

The chain recombines TRBV18 with TRBJ2-1; 13 positions agree with TRBD2. This CDR3 region has 16 residues. Germline trimming cut 0 bases from V and 15 bases from J; bases unmatched to any gene: 11. The germline gives CDR1 KGHSH, CDR2 LQKENI. The DNA of the CDR3 is TGTGCCAGCTCACCACCGGGACTAGCGGGGACCAGCGGCCGGTTCTTC. Residues: CASSPPGLAGTSGRFF.

The rearrangement links TRBV7-9 to TRBJ2-3, with 13 bases identical to TRBD2. Germline assignment: CDR1 SEHNR and CDR2 FQNEAQ (reference sequence). CDR3 length: 15 residues. V gave up 6 bases and J gave up 4 bases; unmatched junction bases: 4. The CDR3 coding sequence is TGTGCCAGCAGTGGACTAGCGGGAGAGGCAGATACGCAGTATTTT. This translates into CASSGLAGEADTQYF.

This chain connects TRBV27 to TRBJ2-3; 12 bases agree with TRBD1. CDR3 length: 15 residues. The germline gives CDR1 MNHEY, CDR2 SMNVEV (reference sequence). J was trimmed by 6 bases and V by 3 bases; bases with no gene match: 4. The DNA for the CDR3 is TGTGCCAGCAGTTTCGGGGGACAGGGGGCGGATACGCAGTATTTT. Encoded protein: CASSFGGQGADTQYF.

This chain links TRBV6-5 with TRBJ1-1, with TRBD1 matching 8 bases. This CDR3 contains 14 residues. Germline CDR1 and CDR2: MNHEY and SVGAGI. Germline trimming cut 7 bases from V and 5 bases from J; bases unmatched to any gene: 9. CDR3 sequence: CASNFDRGFTEAFF. CDR3 nucleotides: TGTGCCAGCAACTTCGACAGGGGATTTACTGAAGCTTTCTTT.

This clone was seen once. The chain is built from TRBV5-1 and TRBJ2-3; 9 nucleotides line up with TRBD2. The CDR3 sequence is 17 residues long. CDR1 is SGHRS, CDR2 YFSETQ, per germline. With 0 bases clipped from V and 6 bases from J, the junction kept 11 bases outside the gene matches. CDR3 sequence reads: CASSLALAGSSRDTQYF. CDR3 DNA: TGCGCCAGCAGCTTGGCGCTAGCGGGGTCAAGCAGGGATACGCAGTATTTT.

This clone is a singleton in its sample. The chain links TRBV5-1 to TRBJ2-5; D possibly corresponds to TRBD2 (6 bases). The CDR3 sequence is 15 residues long. The V end was cut by 3 bases, the J end by 4 bases, with 16 bases between. CDR1 and CDR2 from the germline V gene are SGHRS and YFSETQ. The CDR3 DNA follows: TGCGCCAGCAGCTCGTCGGGGACTTTTGGAGAGACCCAGTACTTC. It encodes CASSSSGTFGETQYF.

The chain employs TRBV7-5 and TRBJ2-3; the tabulated D call, TRBD1, remains unverified against the DNA. TRBV7-5 is shown as a pseudogene. The CDR3 length is 14 residues. CDR3 bases: TGTGCCAGAAGCATTTACAGGGGCGGAGATACGCAGTATTTT. Its protein is CARSIYRGGDTQYF.

The gene calls are TRBV18 and TRBJ2-7; 12 bases are shared with TRBD2. The CDR3 has 16 residues. CDR1 and CDR2 (germline): KGHSH, LQKENI. The trim removed 0 bases at V and 5 bases at J, leaving 5 bases unmatched. CDR3 coding DNA: TGTGCCAGCTCACCACCGACGGGACTAGCGGGCCACGAGCAGTACTTC. It codes for CASSPPTGLAGHEQYF.

The rearrangement joins TRBV3-1 (or the pseudogene TRBV3-2) to TRBJ1-1; 11 bases agree with TRBD1. The germline CDR1 and CDR2 sequences are LGHDT and YNNKEL (reference sequence). Trimming at V came to 6 bases and at J to 11 bases, leaving 8 bases not matched to a gene. The CDR3 loop spans 13 amino acids. The CDR3 loop is CASSRFGTGGAFF. In nucleotides, the CDR3 is TGTGCCAGCAGTCGCTTTGGGACAGGGGGGGCTTTCTTT.

The V and J genes are TRBV3-1 (or the pseudogene TRBV3-2) and TRBJ1-1; 9 nucleotides line up with TRBD1. CDR3 size: 16 residues. Trimming removed 6 bases from V and 0 bases from J; junction bases left unmatched: 8. CDR1 and CDR2 from the germline V gene are LGHDT and YNNKEL (reference sequence). The CDR3 is CASRPMDRGLNTEAFF. The CDR3 bases are TGTGCCAGCAGACCCATGGACAGGGGATTGAACACTGAAGCTTTCTTT.

The rearrangement joins TRBV7-8 to TRBJ2-5; perhaps TRBD1 as D (5 bases). V was trimmed by 5 bases and J by 0 bases, leaving 10 bases between them. The CDR3 contains 14 residues. Germline lookup yields CDR1 SGHVS and CDR2 FQNEAQ. In DNA form, the CDR3 reads TGTGCCAGCAGCAGCCGGACACACCAAGAGACCCAGTACTTC. Translated: CASSSRTHQETQYF.

Here the CDR3 reads CASSLSPELAGSRTGELFF. Here the CDR3 DNA reads TGTGCCAGCAGCTTAAGTCCCGAACTAGCGGGGAGTAGAACCGGGGAGCTGTTTTTT. The chain combines TRBV7-3 with TRBJ2-2, with 10 bases matching TRBD2. The germline CDR1 and CDR2 sequences are SGHTA and FQGTGA. The CDR3 is made up of 19 amino acids. Unmatched junction bases numbered 13, after V lost 1 base and J lost 5 bases.